This T cell receptor (beta chain) was sequenced during a study of beta chain features in type 1 diabetes. Study-level points and caveats: Reduced insertions and increased deletions marked VDJ junctions in type 1 diabetes patients. Shortening that was moderate but significant affected the TCRB CDR3s of Type 1 diabetes patients in all four CD4+ subsets. High TCR expression in some cells could lead to their over-representation in cDNA sequencing.

The CDR3 loop spans 13 amino acids. V shed 3 bases and J shed 5 bases, with 11 bases lying between them. Germline V gene data show CDR1 as SGHRS and CDR2 as YFSETQ. Every isolated RNA sample was fully reverse transcribed, so sequencing captured expressed TCRB transcripts. Each sample of naive, central memory or regulatory T cells had, on average, roughly 3.6 million reads. Assay used: immunoSEQ multiplex PCR; TCRdb lists only in-frame clones, some missing. The table lists around 340,000 clones, 8% of them singletons. As concerns this clone: Antigen specificity is unknown.

This TCR came from a woman aged 18-35 years in good health. This chain joins TRBV5-1 and TRBJ1-2; TRBD1 is a possible D gene (5 bases). Sequencing was performed on central memory CD4+ T cells from blood. CDR3 sequence: CASSYDSTYGYTF. In DNA, the CDR3 is TGCGCCAGCAGCTACGACAGTACATATGGCTACACCTTC.